A single sample is the source of the 7 T cell receptor beta chains below, sequenced in a study of CD8+ T cells in alopecia areata. It was cDNA, reverse transcribed from extracted RNA, that served as the sequencing template. The table came from immunoSEQ multiplex PCR; TCRdb's copy has only in-frame clones and leaves some out. The sample lists 45,000 to 70,000 clones; about 96% were seen once. Sequenced here: CD8+ T cells sorted from blood, sampled at week 0. The receptor source for this set is a human donor with alopecia areata.

This clone is a singleton in its sample. The rearrangement uses TRBV6-1 and TRBJ2-3; 12 bases are shared with TRBD2. Trimming at V came to 6 bases and at J to 3 bases, leaving 4 bases not matched to a gene. Germline assignment: CDR1 MNHNS and CDR2 SASEGT. The length of the CDR3 is 15 residues. The CDR3 nucleotides are TGTGCCAGCAGGCTAGCGGGGGGGAAGACAGATACGCAGTATTTT. Its protein is CASRLAGGKTDTQYF.

A note on this clone: Other nucleotide sequences in the sample specify the same CDR3. The chain links TRBV4-3 to TRBJ1-1; D remains unclear. There are 13 residues in the CDR3. Germline CDR1 is LGHNA and CDR2 is YSLEER. Trimming pared 1 base from V and 1 base from J, leaving 4 bases between. CDR3 bases: TGCGCCAGCAGCCAAGCAGGGAACACTGAAGCTTTCTTT. Residues: CASSQAGNTEAFF.

V and J are TRBV7-9 and TRBJ2-6; weak D call: TRBD2 (6 bases). The V end was cut by 8 bases, the J end by 2 bases, with 16 bases between. Germline V gene sequence: CDR1 SEHNR, CDR2 FQNEAQ (reference sequence). The CDR3 is 16 amino acids. The DNA for the CDR3 is TGTGCCAGCGGGGGGTTGAGGGCCACTGGGGCCAACGTCCTGACTTTC. Translation: CASGGLRATGANVLTF.

The chain carries TRBV4-2 and TRBJ2-7, with unresolved D. CDR3 length: 15 residues. CDR1 is LGHNA and CDR2 is YNFKEQ in the germline V gene. V gave up 1 base and J gave up 6 bases, with 16 bases separating them. This CDR3 is CASSQVSGLGAEQYF. In nucleotides, the CDR3 is TGTGCCAGCAGCCAAGTCTCGGGTCTAGGTGCCGAGCAGTACTTC.

The chain recombines TRBV5-1 with TRBJ2-3; 7 positions match TRBD1. Germline CDR1 reads SGHRS; CDR2 reads YFSETQ. The length of the CDR3 is 15 residues. V lost 0 bases and J lost 0; bases outside the gene matches: 1. CDR3 nucleotide sequence: TGCGCCAGCAGCTTGGGACAGGGTAGCACAGATACGCAGTATTTT. Translating gives CASSLGQGSTDTQYF.

The V and J genes are TRBV6-5 and TRBJ2-2; D may be TRBD2 (6 bases). CDR1 is MNHEY and CDR2 is SVGAGI in the germline V gene. The CDR3 length is 14 residues. V was shortened by 7 bases and J by 4 bases, with 13 bases between the two germline ends. The CDR3 here is CASTTGTLTGELFF. CDR3 coding DNA: TGTGCCAGCACGACCGGGACTCTCACCGGGGAGCTGTTTTTT.

This clone was seen a single time. This rearrangement joins TRBV4-1 to TRBJ2-7; 7 bases map to TRBD2. This CDR3 comprises 15 residues. Trimming removed 0 bases from V and 2 bases from J; junction bases left unmatched: 4. The germline V gene encodes CDR1 MGHRA and CDR2 YSYEKL. The CDR3 nucleotides are TGCGCCAGCAGCCAAGAACCCGGGGGGACCTACGAGCAGTACTTC. It codes for CASSQEPGGTYEQYF.